This TCR beta chain was identified during a study of neoadjuvant anti-PD-1 for oral cavity cancer. Study outcomes and limitations: Higher pretreatment Treg/Th17 ratios tracked higher pretreatment blood clonality.

The patients had HPV-negative, locally advanced oral cavity squamous cell carcinoma. Germline CDR1 is SGHTS and CDR2 is YDEGEE. J was trimmed by 9 bases and V by 2 bases; bases with no gene match: 14. This CDR3 comprises 15 residues. PBMC libraries mostly used approximately 0.5 ug of input genomic DNA, with six replicates per sample. The repertoire was sequenced with immunoSEQ multiplex PCR; TCRdb's copy has only in-frame clones and lacks some. The table has tens of thousands of clones, around four fifths seen once. This clone was found a few times. Its antigen is not known. The chain is built from TRBV5-8 and TRBJ2-7; 7 nucleotides agree with TRBD1. The material was PBMCs, obtained before nivolumab (anti-PD-1) treatment. This clonotype originated in a person aged 35-79 years with oral cavity squamous cell carcinoma. The CDR3 here is CASSFQNVQGLRQYF. DNA for the CDR3: TGTGCCAGCAGCTTCCAAAACGTACAGGGGTTGAGGCAGTACTTC.